Listed below are T cell receptor beta chains from one sample, sequenced in a study of blood T cell repertoires in COVID-19. TCRdb's table, derived via immunoSEQ multiplex PCR, lists solely in-frame clones and lacks some. This sample has under 300,000 clones, with approximately 83% found just once. Sequencing was carried out using PBMCs or T cells enriched from blood (not recorded which). The receptors shown here come from a man aged 50 or older who had recovered from COVID-19. CDR3s leave out the opening cysteine and the closing phenylalanine or tryptophan. The order of the fields is J gene, V gene, CDR3 protein.

J gene: TRBJ1-1
V gene: TRBV7-9
CDR3 protein: ASSPRGYMNTEAF

J gene: TRBJ1-4
V gene: TRBV20-1
CDR3 protein: SASTGIQGEKLF

J gene: TRBJ1-2
V gene: TRBV6-5
CDR3 protein: ASSPREGYGYT

J gene: TRBJ2-7
V gene: TRBV18
CDR3 protein: ASSVDRAYEQY

J gene: TRBJ2-5
V gene: TRBV23-1
CDR3 protein: ASSQPPGLLKTQY

J gene: TRBJ1-5
V gene: TRBV19
CDR3 protein: ASSPGQVGQPQH

J gene: TRBJ2-7
V gene: TRBV7-2
CDR3 protein: ASRVGGVMGEQY

J gene: TRBJ1-2
V gene: TRBV7-9
CDR3 protein: ASSGQGLNYGYT

J gene: TRBJ1-5
V gene: TRBV7-9
CDR3 protein: ASSLGQNSNQPQH

J gene: TRBJ1-2
V gene: TRBV4-3
CDR3 protein: ASSQDQGHYGYT

J gene: TRBJ1-4
V gene: TRBV14
CDR3 protein: ASSLLTGGVAKLF

J gene: TRBJ1-3
V gene: TRBV30
CDR3 protein: AWEERVGVVRNTIY

J gene: TRBJ1-1
V gene: TRBV11-2
CDR3 protein: ASRPPGGVVDEAF

J gene: TRBJ1-2
V gene: TRBV10-3
CDR3 protein: AISDRSSNYGYT

J gene: TRBJ1-2
V gene: TRBV28
CDR3 protein: ASSPGMGGYT

J gene: TRBJ2-2
V gene: TRBV5-1
CDR3 protein: ASSRRGQGVGNTGELF

J gene: TRBJ1-2
V gene: TRBV9
CDR3 protein: ASSPWDSKNYGYT

J gene: TRBJ2-1
V gene: TRBV7-8
CDR3 protein: ASSLVAVVGGRNEQF

J gene: TRBJ1-2
V gene: TRBV3-1/TRBV3-2
CDR3 protein: ASSQVGSFLRDGANYGYT

J gene: TRBJ2-5
V gene: TRBV13
CDR3 protein: ASSLTDSLKTQY

J gene: TRBJ1-5
V gene: TRBV19
CDR3 protein: ASSRSGGGNQPQH

J gene: TRBJ1-5
V gene: TRBV10-2
CDR3 protein: ASSESKFPRDNQPQH

J gene: TRBJ1-1
V gene: TRBV6-5
CDR3 protein: ASSYTAGLNTEAF

J gene: TRBJ2-3
V gene: TRBV6-6
CDR3 protein: ASLPYSADTQY

J gene: TRBJ2-7
V gene: TRBV7-2
CDR3 protein: ASSLSSGGAREQY

J gene: TRBJ2-2
V gene: TRBV6-2/TRBV6-3
CDR3 protein: ASSASGLAGGELF

J gene: TRBJ2-7
V gene: TRBV7-2
CDR3 protein: ASSLSGGTTYEQY

J gene: TRBJ2-2
V gene: TRBV9
CDR3 protein: ASSVGTGDNTGELF

J gene: TRBJ2-3
V gene: TRBV19
CDR3 protein: ASSRSPGQGTDTQY